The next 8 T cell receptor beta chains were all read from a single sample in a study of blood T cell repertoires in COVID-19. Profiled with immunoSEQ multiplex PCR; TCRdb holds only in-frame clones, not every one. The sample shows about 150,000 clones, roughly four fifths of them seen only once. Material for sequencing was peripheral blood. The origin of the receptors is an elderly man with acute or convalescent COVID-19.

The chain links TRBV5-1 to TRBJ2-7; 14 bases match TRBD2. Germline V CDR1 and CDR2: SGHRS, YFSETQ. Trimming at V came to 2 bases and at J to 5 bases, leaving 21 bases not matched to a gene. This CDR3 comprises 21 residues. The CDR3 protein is CASSLKRGTSGGYPRAHEQYV. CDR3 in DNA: TGCGCCAGCAGCTTAAAACGAGGGACTAGCGGGGGCTACCCCCGGGCCCACGAGCAGTACGTC.

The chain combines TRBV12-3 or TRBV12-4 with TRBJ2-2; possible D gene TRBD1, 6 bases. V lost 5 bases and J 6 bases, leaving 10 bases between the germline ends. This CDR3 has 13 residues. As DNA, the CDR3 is TGTGCCAGCAGTCCTACAGGGCCCGGGGAGCTGTTTTTT. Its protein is CASSPTGPGELFF.

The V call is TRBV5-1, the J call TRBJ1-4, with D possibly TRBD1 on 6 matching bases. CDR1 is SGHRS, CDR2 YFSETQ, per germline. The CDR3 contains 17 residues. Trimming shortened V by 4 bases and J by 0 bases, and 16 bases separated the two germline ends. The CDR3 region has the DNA TGCGCCAGCAGCCCTACGGGGGGCCCATCAACTAATGAAAAACTGTTTTTT. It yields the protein CASSPTGGPSTNEKLFF.

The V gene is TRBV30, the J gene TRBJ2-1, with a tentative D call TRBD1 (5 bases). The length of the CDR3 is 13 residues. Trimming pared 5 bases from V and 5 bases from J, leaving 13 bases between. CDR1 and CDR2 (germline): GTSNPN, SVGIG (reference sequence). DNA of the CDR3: TGTGCCTGGGGACACAACATCAACAATGAGCAGTTCTTC. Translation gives CAWGHNINNEQFF.

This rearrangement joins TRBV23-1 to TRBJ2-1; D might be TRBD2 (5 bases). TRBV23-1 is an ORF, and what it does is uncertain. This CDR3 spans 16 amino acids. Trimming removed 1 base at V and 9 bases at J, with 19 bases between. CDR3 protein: CASSQYPPRERIEQFF. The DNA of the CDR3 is TGCGCCAGCAGTCAATACCCACCCCGGGAAAGAATTGAGCAGTTCTTC.

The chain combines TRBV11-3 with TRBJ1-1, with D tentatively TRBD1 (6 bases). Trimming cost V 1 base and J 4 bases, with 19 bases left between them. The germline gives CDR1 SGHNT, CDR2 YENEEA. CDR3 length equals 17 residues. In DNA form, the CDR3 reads TGTGCCAGCAGCTTAGGGGTACAGGGTCGAGGACGCACTGAAGCTTTCTTT. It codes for CASSLGVQGRGRTEAFF.

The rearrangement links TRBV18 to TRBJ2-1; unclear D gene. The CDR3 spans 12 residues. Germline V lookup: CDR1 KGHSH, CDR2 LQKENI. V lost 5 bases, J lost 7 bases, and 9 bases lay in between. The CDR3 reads CASSTMRNEQFF. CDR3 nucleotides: TGTGCCAGCTCAACAATGAGGAATGAGCAGTTCTTC.

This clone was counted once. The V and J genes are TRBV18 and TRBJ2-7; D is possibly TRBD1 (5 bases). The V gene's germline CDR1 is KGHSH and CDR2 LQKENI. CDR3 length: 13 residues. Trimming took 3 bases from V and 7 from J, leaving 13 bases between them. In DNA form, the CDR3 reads TGTGCCAGCTCACCCCAGGGTCTTGGGGAGCAGTACTTC. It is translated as CASSPQGLGEQYF.